The clone carrying this TCR beta chain was recorded a few times. Its antigen is still unknown. These data originate in a study of beta chain features in type 1 diabetes. Purity (above 95%) was reached by all sorted populations. Expressed TCRB transcripts were sequenced, since all the RNA that had been isolated was reverse transcribed. Sequencing used immunoSEQ multiplex PCR; TCRdb keeps in-frame clones, though not all of them. The data hold roughly 150,000 clones, with approximately 62% observed a single time. Germline CDR1 is LNHNV and CDR2 is YYDKDF (reference sequence). The CDR3 is 16 amino acids. J gave up 0 bases and V 5 bases, and 8 bases lay outside the gene matches. The study, taken as a whole, reports: Significant though moderate, a shortening of TCRB CDR3s appeared in all four CD4+ subsets of Type 1 diabetes patients. Researchers reported that naive, central memory and Treg TCRB repertoires appeared more similar in patients than in healthy donors. Since sequencing was performed on cDNA, cells with high TCR expression could be over-represented. Equally in patients and controls, PCR might preferentially amplify shorter templates.

Sequencing used naive CD4+ T cells from blood. The TCR comes from a man under 40 with type 1 diabetes. The rearrangement joins TRBV15 to TRBJ1-1, with 8 bases that match TRBD1. The CDR3 here is CATSRWTGRMNTEAFF. In DNA, the CDR3 is TGTGCCACCAGCCGCTGGACAGGGCGGATGAACACTGAAGCTTTCTTT.